This record looks at one T cell receptor beta chain sequence and its context. Its target is unknown. This entry comes from a study of post-analysis software for immune sequencing data. Overall study: Secondary progressive, relapsing-remitting and progressive-relapsing multiple sclerosis were among the included disease courses.

Study results and caveats: Diversity measured as normalized Chao1 was significantly lower in multiple sclerosis patients than in controls. A handful of TRBV segments appeared more often in patients than in controls, and TRBV5-6, TRBV5-1 and TRBV20-1 were among these.

The CDR3 is made up of 12 amino acids. Trimming took 8 bases from V and 1 from J, leaving 7 bases between them. cDNA libraries for TCR beta contained unique molecular identifiers. Each sample of about 0.95 to 11 million input T cells yielded about 500,000 cDNA molecules, so each molecule approximated one T cell. TCRdb re-derived calls from the PCR reads in MiXCR, one entry per CDR3 protein. The sample lists around 710,000 distinct CDR3 sequences; roughly 50% were seen once. Specimen: blood. The V gene is TRBV12-3 or TRBV12-4, the J gene TRBJ2-3, with D unresolved. The sequence was obtained from a girl between 5 and 17 years old with multiple sclerosis. The CDR3 reads CASLWGTDTQYF. The CDR3 bases are TGTGCCAGCCTATGGGGCACAGATACGCAGTATTTT.